Shown below are 28 T cell receptor beta chains from a single sample sequenced in a study of shared clonotypes between healthy human individuals. Clones were read by immunoSEQ multiplex PCR, and TCRdb kept only the in-frame ones, dropping some. The table has some 800,000 clones, 80% to 95% seen once. CD45RO negativity and positive selection for CCR7 defined naive CD8 cells, a population that excluded terminally differentiated effector memory CD45RA+ cells. The material sequenced was naive CD8+ T cells sorted from blood. The receptors were gathered from a man aged 25-45 years in good health.

The gene calls are TRBV7-9 and TRBJ1-4; D not certain. The length of the CDR3 is 16 residues. The germline gives CDR1 SEHNR, CDR2 FQNEAQ (reference sequence). Trimming cost V 5 bases and J 8 bases, with 21 bases left between them. This CDR3 reads CASSVINDPTGEKLFF. The CDR3 DNA is TGTGCCAGCAGCGTCATAAATGACCCGACGGGGGAAAAACTGTTTTTT.

Only one count was recorded for this clone. A much larger clone differs from this one at a single base, so this may be a read error. The sample contains more than one DNA sequence encoding this CDR3. This chain links TRBV11-3 with TRBJ2-1; 11 bases are a match to TRBD2. J gave up 5 bases and V 1 base, and 1 base lay outside the gene matches. Germline assignment: CDR1 SGHNT and CDR2 YENEEA. The CDR3 spans 15 residues. The CDR3, as DNA: TGTGCCAGCAGCTTAGGACTAGCGGGAAACAATGAGCAGTTCTTC. It translates to CASSLGLAGNNEQFF. Full variable domain (rest looked up from reference TRBV11-3 and TRBJ2-1): EAGVVQSPRYKIIEKKQPVAFWCNPISGHNTLYWYLQNLGQGPELLIRYENEEAVDDSQLPKDRFSAERLKGVDSTLKIQPAELGDSAVYLCASSLGLAGNNEQFFGPGTRLTVL.

The rearrangement joins TRBV30 to TRBJ2-7; possible D gene TRBD1, 5 bases. This CDR3 is built from 16 residues. The V gene lost 0 bases and the J gene lost 2 bases, with 17 bases spanning the gap. Germline V lookup: CDR1 GTSNPN, CDR2 SVGIG (reference sequence). The CDR3 loop is CAWSVLPDTGAYEQYF. The DNA for the CDR3 is TGTGCCTGGAGTGTACTTCCGGACACAGGCGCCTACGAGCAGTACTTC.

J is TRBJ2-5 and V is TRBV29-1; 11 bases are shared with TRBD2. The CDR3 is 14 amino acids. The germline V gene encodes CDR1 SQVTM and CDR2 ANQGSEA. Trimming cost V 4 bases and J 3 bases; bases outside gene matches: 4. The CDR3 DNA reads as TGCAGCGTTGGGGGACTAGCGGAGGAAGAGACCCAGTACTTC. Its protein product is CSVGGLAEEETQYF.

The V and J genes are TRBV27 and TRBJ2-7; TRBD1 matches 7 bases. The CDR3 is 17 residues long. Germline loops: CDR1 MNHEY, CDR2 SMNVEV (reference sequence). J lost 0 bases, V lost 6 bases, and 14 bases had no gene match. The CDR3 sequence: CASSLSRTGDSSYEQYF. The CDR3 coding sequence is TGTGCCAGCAGCCTATCGAGGACAGGCGATTCCTCCTACGAGCAGTACTTC.

The chain has TRBV4-1 and TRBJ1-4; perhaps TRBD1 as D (5 bases). The CDR3 length is 16 residues. V was trimmed by 4 bases and J by 8 bases, leaving 20 bases between them. Germline CDR1 is MGHRA and CDR2 is YSYEKL. CDR3 in DNA: TGCGCCAGCAGCCGGACTCCAGGGTATTTAGGAGAAAAACTGTTTTTT. This encodes CASSRTPGYLGEKLFF.

V gene TRBV29-1 combines with J gene TRBJ2-5; 7 nucleotides match TRBD1. The CDR3 runs to 12 residues. V trimming: 7 bases; J trimming: 2 bases; junction bases outside the gene matches: 4. Germline loops: CDR1 SQVTM, CDR2 ANQGSEA. The CDR3 coding sequence is TGCAGCGGGGCGACAGGGCAAGAGACCCAGTACTTC. Translation: CSGATGQETQYF.

This chain links TRBV27 with TRBJ2-7, with D possibly being TRBD1 (6 bases). With 5 bases removed from V and 7 bases from J, the gap between germline ends came to 12 bases. Germline values: CDR1 MNHEY, CDR2 SMNVEV (reference sequence). The CDR3 is made up of 12 amino acids. For the CDR3, the DNA is TGTGCCAGCAGTATTTATGGACAGGAGCAGTACTTC. This gives the protein CASSIYGQEQYF.

Here the CDR3 DNA reads TGTGCCAGCAGCCAGGGGGGGTACAATGAGCAGTTCTTC. This gives the protein CASSQGGYNEQFF. This chain connects TRBV25-1 to TRBJ2-1; TRBD1 or TRBD2 may be the D gene (7 bases each). Germline CDR1 MGHDK, CDR2 SYGVNS. Trimming stripped 6 bases from V and 4 bases from J, with 10 bases between. CDR3 size: 13 residues.

Only a few counts were recorded for this clone. V usage is TRBV29-1 and J usage is TRBJ2-7; 7 bases agree with TRBD1. Germline lookup yields CDR1 SQVTM and CDR2 ANQGSEA. Trimming took 8 bases from V and 6 from J; bases not matched to a gene: 16. The CDR3 is 14 residues long. The DNA of the CDR3 is TGCAGCAAGGGGATGGGGACAGTGCTAATCGAGCAGTACTTC. The encoded protein is CSKGMGTVLIEQYF.

The chain links TRBV7-9 to TRBJ1-1; D unresolved. V lost 2 bases to trimming and J lost 3 bases, with 4 bases between them. CDR3 length equals 12 residues. Per the germline V gene, CDR1 is SEHNR and CDR2 is FQNEAQ (reference sequence). The CDR3 DNA reads as TGTGCCAGCAGCTTAAAGCACACTGAAGCTTTCTTT. It specifies CASSLKHTEAFF. Using reference TRBV7-9 and TRBJ1-1 for the parts outside the CDR3, the full variable domain is DTGVSQNPRHKITKRGQNVTFRCDPISEHNRLYWYRQTLGQGPEFLTYFQNEAQLEKSRLLSDRFSAERPKGSFSTLEIQRTEQGDSAMYLCASSLKHTEAFFGQGTRLTVV.

The J gene is TRBJ2-1, the V gene TRBV11-2, with D maybe TRBD2 (5 bases). Looked up from germline, CDR1 is SGHAT and CDR2 is FQNNGV. The CDR3 spans 18 residues. Trimming removed 2 bases at V and 4 bases at J, with 21 bases between. For the CDR3, the DNA is TGTGCCAGCAGCTTACTATCCCTCACTAGTGGGTCTTACAATGAGCAGTTCTTC. It yields the protein CASSLLSLTSGSYNEQFF.

V gene TRBV6-5 combines with J gene TRBJ2-7; 9 positions match TRBD1. The germline V gene encodes CDR1 MNHEY and CDR2 SVGAGI. The CDR3 loop spans 16 amino acids. The J segment lost 3 bases and the V segment lost 2 bases, leaving 8 bases of the junction unmatched. The CDR3 DNA sequence: TGTGCCAGCAGTTACAATCCGGGACAGGGAAGCTACGAGCAGTACTTC. It is translated as CASSYNPGQGSYEQYF.

The chain has TRBV29-1 and TRBJ1-2, with D perhaps matching TRBD1 (5 bases). The germline V and J ends were trimmed by 5 bases and 7 bases, with 17 bases remaining between them. This CDR3 contains 13 residues. The germline CDR1 and CDR2 sequences are SQVTM and ANQGSEA. The CDR3 is CSVNNRGTGGYTF. CDR3 DNA: TGCAGCGTTAACAATCGGGGGACTGGTGGCTACACCTTC.

The sample holds one count of this clone. This chain uses TRBV11-2 with TRBJ2-5, with D maybe TRBD2 (5 bases). Germline CDR1 is SGHAT and CDR2 is FQNNGV. This CDR3 has 15 amino acids. Trimming took 5 bases from V and 5 from J, leaving 18 bases between them. Written as DNA, the CDR3 is TGTGCCAGCAGCCGACCCGGACTCCAAGCGGAGACCCAGTACTTC. Amino acid sequence: CASSRPGLQAETQYF.

This clone was seen once. The chain joins TRBV7-6 to TRBJ2-1; 11 bases fit TRBD2. This CDR3 is 15 amino acids long. The germline V gene has CDR1 SGHVS and CDR2 FNYEAQ. The trim removed 1 base at V and 9 bases at J, leaving 5 bases unmatched. CDR3 sequence reads: CASSLETSGMGEQFF. The CDR3 bases are TGTGCCAGCAGCTTAGAGACTAGCGGGATGGGTGAGCAGTTCTTC.

The chain links TRBV15 to TRBJ2-1; no firm D call. Trimming cost V 5 bases and J 0 bases, with 11 bases left between them. Germline CDR1 LNHNV, CDR2 YYDKDF (reference sequence). The CDR3 has 15 amino acids. The CDR3 region has the DNA TGTGCCACCAGCGGAATGGAAAGCTCCTACAATGAGCAGTTCTTC. Its protein is CATSGMESSYNEQFF.

This clone was recorded once. The V and J genes are TRBV11-2 and TRBJ2-1; 9 nucleotides agree with TRBD2. V shed 4 bases and J 9 bases; nucleotides not matched to a gene: 13. The CDR3 is made up of 16 amino acids. From germline, CDR1 is SGHAT and CDR2 FQNNGV. CDR3 nucleotides: TGTGCCAGCAGCTCCTCGCCGGGACTAGCTCCAATTGAGCAGTTCTTC. It specifies CASSSSPGLAPIEQFF.

The CDR3 loop reads CASTQEGNSYNEQFF. The DNA of the CDR3 is TGTGCCAGTACACAGGAAGGTAACAGCTACAATGAGCAGTTCTTC. The gene calls are TRBV9 and TRBJ2-1; tentative D call: TRBD1 (5 bases). The CDR3 runs 15 residues. Trimming removed 8 bases at V and 3 bases at J, with 18 bases between. Germline CDR1 and CDR2: SGDLS and YYNGEE.

V gene TRBV6-5 combines with J gene TRBJ1-2; TRBD1 is a possible D gene (5 bases). This CDR3 spans 11 amino acids. Trimming removed 6 bases at V and 8 bases at J, with 10 bases between. Germline V CDR1 and CDR2: MNHEY, SVGAGI. The CDR3 spells CASRGVEGYTF. The CDR3 nucleotides read TGTGCCAGCAGGGGGGTAGAGGGCTACACCTTC.

The chain uses TRBV4-1 and TRBJ2-7, with a weak D call TRBD2 (5 bases). V lost 3 bases and J 4 bases, leaving 13 bases between the germline ends. Per the germline V gene, CDR1 is MGHRA and CDR2 is YSYEKL. The CDR3 loop spans 14 amino acids. As DNA, the CDR3 is TGCGCCAGCAGCCACAACACCGGGAATTACGAGCAGTACTTC. Translated, it gives CASSHNTGNYEQYF.

This chain links TRBV7-9 with TRBJ2-7; TRBD2 is a possible D gene (6 bases). The CDR3 has 15 residues. Per the germline V gene, CDR1 is SEHNR and CDR2 is FQNEAQ (reference sequence). Trimming stripped 3 bases from V and 3 bases from J, with 15 bases between. The chain's CDR3 is CASSFGTLEGYEQYF. CDR3 bases: TGTGCCAGCAGCTTCGGGACTCTCGAGGGCTACGAGCAGTACTTC.

V gene TRBV4-1 combines with J gene TRBJ1-4, with 10 bases matching TRBD1. From germline, CDR1 is MGHRA and CDR2 YSYEKL. The length of the CDR3 is 17 residues. V lost 1 base and J lost 4; bases outside the gene matches: 6. The CDR3 DNA sequence: TGCGCCAGCAGCCAAGGGACAGGGGGTTATGGTAATGAAAAACTGTTTTTT. Residues: CASSQGTGGYGNEKLFF.

Details on this clone: Other DNA sequences within the sample encode an identical CDR3. This chain connects TRBV5-1 to TRBJ2-7; no definite D call. V shed 4 bases and J shed 4 bases, with 6 bases lying between them. Germline CDR1 SGHRS, CDR2 YFSETQ. This CDR3 is built from 11 residues. The CDR3 spells CASSLDYEQYF. CDR3 DNA sequence: TGCGCCAGCAGCCTAGATTACGAGCAGTACTTC.

The DNA for the CDR3 is TGTGCCAGTAGTGCAATGGCCTCAACCTTTGATACGCAGTATTTT. This sequence encodes CASSAMASTFDTQYF. The rearrangement joins TRBV19 to TRBJ2-3; D gene uncertain. V shed 5 bases and J shed 6 bases, with 18 bases lying between them. The CDR3 runs to 15 residues. CDR1 LNHDA and CDR2 SQIVND come from the germline V gene (reference sequence).

This sequence joins TRBV5-1 and TRBJ2-7; possible D gene TRBD2, 6 bases. The CDR3 is 12 amino acids. Germline CDR1 and CDR2: SGHRS and YFSETQ. Trimming cost V 5 bases and J 6 bases, with 12 bases left between them. DNA of the CDR3: TGCGCCAGCAGATACGGGAGTGCCGAGCAGTACTTC. Translation gives CASRYGSAEQYF.

The chain employs TRBV10-3 and TRBJ1-1; no reliable D call. In germline, CDR1 is ENHRY, CDR2 SYGVKD. The V gene lost 2 bases and the J gene lost 6 bases, with 16 bases spanning the gap. This CDR3 is built from 15 residues. This CDR3 reads CAISERLDLGSEAFF. CDR3 bases: TGTGCCATCAGTGAGCGATTGGACCTTGGGTCTGAAGCTTTCTTT.

The chain links TRBV18 to TRBJ2-7; weak D call: TRBD1 (6 bases). Trimming stripped 6 bases from V and 0 bases from J, with 12 bases between. Germline V CDR1 and CDR2: KGHSH, LQKENI. CDR3 length: 14 amino acids. CDR3: CASSTGTPSYEQYF. CDR3 nucleotides: TGTGCCAGCTCCACCGGGACACCCTCCTACGAGCAGTACTTC. Full variable domain (rest looked up from reference TRBV18 and TRBJ2-7): NAGVMQNPRHLVRRRGQEARLRCSPMKGHSHVYWYRQLPEEGLKFMVYLQKENIIDESGMPKERFSAEFPKEGPSILRIQQVVRGDSAAYFCASSTGTPSYEQYFGPGTRLTVT.